This T cell receptor beta chain is from a study of blood T cell repertoires in COVID-19. Study overall: The study drew acute and convalescent COVID-19 samples from the United States, Italy and Spain. PBMCs, B-cell-depleted T cells, or T cells provided the cDNA or gDNA that made up the material.

Method: immunoSEQ multiplex PCR; TCRdb's copy keeps in-frame clones and lacks some. Of just over 250,000 clones in the sample, about nine tenths were seen once. The V end was cut by 1 base, the J end by 7 bases, with 11 bases between. This CDR3 is built from 13 residues. Germline V gene sequence: CDR1 MNHNS, CDR2 SASEGT. The sequencing sample was made of peripheral blood. The V call is TRBV6-1, the J call TRBJ2-7; D uncertain. This receptor was obtained from a young adult with COVID-19, enrolled during active disease. DNA of the CDR3: TGTGCCAGCAGTGAAGGGTTTTTCAGGGAGCAGTACTTC. It is translated as CASSEGFFREQYF.